This TCR beta chain originates from a study of CD8 T cells in ankylosing spondylitis listed by TCRdb under 2017. A note on the overall study: To find TCR variants linked to disease, the study profiled T cell receptor beta repertoires in ankylosing spondylitis patients and healthy donors. The full study cohort comprised 20 to 25 ankylosing spondylitis patients and roughly 110 healthy donors. Samples of peripheral blood were taken, and for ankylosing spondylitis patients, synovial fluid was collected as well.

The run used an Illumina HiSeq 2500. Quantitative 5'-RACE with molecular barcodes was used to prepare TCR beta libraries. The authors processed their data as follows. To identify disease-linked TCR variants, a new computational method was used, one built on a probabilistic model of VDJ rearrangement. TCRdb passed the public sequencing reads through fastp at Q25 and MiXCR, retaining productive beta sequences. Rows merge per CDR3 protein into single entries with the most common DNA and genes. These V and J calls are TCRdb output, not the study's own analysis. The sample table records 200,000 to 250,000 distinct CDR3 sequences; around a quarter of these occur just once. The biggest ten clones account for 6.6% of the sample. The CDR3 measures 15 amino acids from cysteine to phenylalanine. Kept here is only the CDR3 DNA, which spans 45 bases and is read in frame from base 1. From the germline V gene, CDR1 is SGHTA and CDR2 is FQGNSA. Deletion took 3 bases off V and 4 bases off J, with a span of 13 bases between the germline ends.

Comment on this clonotype: The antigen it binds to is not known. The input lacks base qualities; no much larger clone sits a single base away.

Results the study describes overall, beyond this receptor: Some motif variants were previously reported in synovial fluid and blood of reactive arthritis patients, suggesting common disease-initiation mechanisms. Significant enrichment of the disease-linked clones was reported in matched synovial fluid samples from ankylosing spondylitis patients. A TCR beta motif made up of fewer than 10 highly homologous amino acid variants appeared to be characteristic of blood from ankylosing spondylitis patients. The disease-linked clones had a CD8+ phenotype and were found at relatively low frequencies in peripheral blood.

The clonotype originates from a male donor with ankylosing spondylitis or in good health (not recorded which). This chain is built from TRBV7-2 and TRBJ1-3; the D segment could be TRBD1, given 6 matching bases. The sequenced material came from blood, either unsorted or a sorted T cell fraction (not recorded which). For the CDR3, the sequence is CASSLGGADGNTIYF. The nucleotide sequence is given as TGTGCCAGCAGCTTGGGGGGGGCCGACGGAAACACCATATATTTT.